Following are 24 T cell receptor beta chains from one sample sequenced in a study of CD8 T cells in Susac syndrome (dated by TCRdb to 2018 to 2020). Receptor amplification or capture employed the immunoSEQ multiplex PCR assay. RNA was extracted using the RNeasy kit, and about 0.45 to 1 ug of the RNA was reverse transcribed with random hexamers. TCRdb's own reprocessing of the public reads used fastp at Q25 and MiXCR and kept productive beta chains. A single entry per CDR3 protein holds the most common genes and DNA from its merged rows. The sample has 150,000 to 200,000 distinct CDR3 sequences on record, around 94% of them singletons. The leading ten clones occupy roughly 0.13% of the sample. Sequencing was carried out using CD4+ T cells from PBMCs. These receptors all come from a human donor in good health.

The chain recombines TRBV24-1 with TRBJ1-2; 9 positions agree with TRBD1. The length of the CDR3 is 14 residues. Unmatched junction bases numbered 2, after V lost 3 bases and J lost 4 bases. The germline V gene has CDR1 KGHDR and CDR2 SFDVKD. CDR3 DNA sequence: TGTGCCACCAGTGATCCGGGACAGGGCTATGGCTACACCTTC. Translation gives CATSDPGQGYGYTF.

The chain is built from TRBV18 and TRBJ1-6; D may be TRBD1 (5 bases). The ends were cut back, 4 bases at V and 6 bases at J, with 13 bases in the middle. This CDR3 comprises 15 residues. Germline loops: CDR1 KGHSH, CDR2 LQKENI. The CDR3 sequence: CASSLRSGTNSPLHF. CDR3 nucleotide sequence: TGTGCCAGCTCACTGCGATCAGGGACTAATTCACCCCTCCACTTT. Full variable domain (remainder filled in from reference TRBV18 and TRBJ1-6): NAGVMQNPRHLVRRRGQEARLRCSPMKGHSHVYWYRQLPEEGLKFMVYLQKENIIDESGMPKERFSAEFPKEGPSILRIQQVVRGDSAAYFCASSLRSGTNSPLHFGNGTRLTVT.

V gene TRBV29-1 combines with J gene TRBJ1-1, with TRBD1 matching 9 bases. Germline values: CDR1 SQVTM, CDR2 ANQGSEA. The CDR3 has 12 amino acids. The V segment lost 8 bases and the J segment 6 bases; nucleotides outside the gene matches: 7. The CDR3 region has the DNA TGCAGCCACGACAGGGGGGGTTCTGAAGCTTTCTTT. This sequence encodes CSHDRGGSEAFF.

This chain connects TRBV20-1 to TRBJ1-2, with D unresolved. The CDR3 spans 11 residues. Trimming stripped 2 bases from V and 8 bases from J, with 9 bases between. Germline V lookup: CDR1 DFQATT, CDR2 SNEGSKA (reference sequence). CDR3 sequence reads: CSARTESGYTF. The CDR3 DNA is TGCAGTGCTAGAACGGAGTCGGGCTACACCTTC.

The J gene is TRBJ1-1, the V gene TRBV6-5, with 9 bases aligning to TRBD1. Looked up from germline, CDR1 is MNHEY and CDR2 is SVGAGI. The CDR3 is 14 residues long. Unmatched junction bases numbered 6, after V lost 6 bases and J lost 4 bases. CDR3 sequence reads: CASSLSTGGTEAFF. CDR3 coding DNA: TGTGCCAGCAGCCTCTCGACAGGGGGCACTGAAGCTTTCTTT.

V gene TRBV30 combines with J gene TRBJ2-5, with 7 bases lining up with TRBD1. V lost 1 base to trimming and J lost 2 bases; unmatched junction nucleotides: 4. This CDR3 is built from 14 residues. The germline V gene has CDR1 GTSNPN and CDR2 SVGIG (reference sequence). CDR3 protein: CAWSEDRRQETQYF. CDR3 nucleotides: TGTGCCTGGAGTGAGGACAGGCGGCAAGAGACCCAGTACTTC.

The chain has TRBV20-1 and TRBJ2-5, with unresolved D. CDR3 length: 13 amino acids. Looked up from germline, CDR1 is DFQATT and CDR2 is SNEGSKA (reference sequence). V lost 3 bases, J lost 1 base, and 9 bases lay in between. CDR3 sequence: CSARGSTQETQYF. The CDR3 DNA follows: TGCAGTGCTAGGGGGTCTACCCAAGAGACCCAGTACTTC.

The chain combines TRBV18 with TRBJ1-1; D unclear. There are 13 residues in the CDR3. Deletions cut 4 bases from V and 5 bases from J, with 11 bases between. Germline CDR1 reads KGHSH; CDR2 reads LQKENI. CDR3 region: CASSHAPGTEAFF. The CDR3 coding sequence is TGTGCCAGCTCACACGCTCCGGGGACTGAAGCTTTCTTT.

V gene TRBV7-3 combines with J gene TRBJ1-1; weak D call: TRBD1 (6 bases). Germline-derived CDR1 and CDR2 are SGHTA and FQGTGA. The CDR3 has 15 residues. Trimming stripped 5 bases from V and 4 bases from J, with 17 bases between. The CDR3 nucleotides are TGTGCCAGCAGCAAGGGTGCAGGGGCAGGCACTGAAGCTTTCTTT. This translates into CASSKGAGAGTEAFF. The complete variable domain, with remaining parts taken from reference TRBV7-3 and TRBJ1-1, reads GAGVSQTPSNKVTEKGKYVELRCDPISGHTALYWYRQSLGQGPEFLIYFQGTGAADDSGLPNDRFFAVRPEGSVSTLKIQRTERGDSAVYLCASSKGAGAGTEAFFGQGTRLTVV.

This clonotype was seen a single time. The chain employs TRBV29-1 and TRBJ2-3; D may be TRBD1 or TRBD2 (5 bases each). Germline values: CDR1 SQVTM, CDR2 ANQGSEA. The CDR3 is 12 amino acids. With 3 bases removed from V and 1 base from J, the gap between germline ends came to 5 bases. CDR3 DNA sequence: TGCAGCGTTGAGGGGGGCACAGATACGCAGTATTTT. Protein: CSVEGGTDTQYF.

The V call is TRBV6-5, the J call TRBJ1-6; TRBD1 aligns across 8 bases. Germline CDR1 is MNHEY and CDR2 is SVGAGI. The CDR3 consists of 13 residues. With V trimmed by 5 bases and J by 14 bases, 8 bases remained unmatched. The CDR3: CASSPDRASALHF. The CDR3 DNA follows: TGTGCCAGCAGTCCGGACAGGGCGTCGGCCCTCCACTTT.

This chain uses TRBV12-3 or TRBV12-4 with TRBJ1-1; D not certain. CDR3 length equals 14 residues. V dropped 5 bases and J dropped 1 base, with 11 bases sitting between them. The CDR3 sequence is CASSPNLQNTEAFF. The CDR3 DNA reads TGTGCCAGCAGTCCCAACTTACAGAACACTGAAGCTTTCTTT.

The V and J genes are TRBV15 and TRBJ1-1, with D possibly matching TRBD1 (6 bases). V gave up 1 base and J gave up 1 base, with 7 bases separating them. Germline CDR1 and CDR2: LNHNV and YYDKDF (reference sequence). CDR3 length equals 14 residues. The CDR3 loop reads CATSRAQGNTEAFF. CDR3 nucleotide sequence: TGTGCCACCAGCAGAGCACAGGGGAACACTGAAGCTTTCTTT.

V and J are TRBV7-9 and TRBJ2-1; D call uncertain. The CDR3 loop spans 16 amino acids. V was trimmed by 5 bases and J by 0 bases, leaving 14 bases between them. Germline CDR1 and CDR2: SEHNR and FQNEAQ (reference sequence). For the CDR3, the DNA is TGTGCCAGCAGCCCGCAGGACGGAAGCTCCTACAATGAGCAGTTCTTC. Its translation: CASSPQDGSSYNEQFF.

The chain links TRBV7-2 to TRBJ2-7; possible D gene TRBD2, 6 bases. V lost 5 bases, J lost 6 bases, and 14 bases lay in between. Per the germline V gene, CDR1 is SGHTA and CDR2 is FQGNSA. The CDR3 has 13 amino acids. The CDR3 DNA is TGTGCCAGCAGCCCTACTAGCTTTAGCGAGCAGTACTTC. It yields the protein CASSPTSFSEQYF.

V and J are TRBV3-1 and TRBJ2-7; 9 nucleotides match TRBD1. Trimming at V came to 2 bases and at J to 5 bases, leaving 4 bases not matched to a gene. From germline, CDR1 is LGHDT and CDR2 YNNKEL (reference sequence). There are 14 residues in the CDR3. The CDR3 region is CASSQPGTGNEQYF. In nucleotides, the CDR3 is TGTGCCAGCAGCCAACCCGGGACAGGGAACGAGCAGTACTTC.

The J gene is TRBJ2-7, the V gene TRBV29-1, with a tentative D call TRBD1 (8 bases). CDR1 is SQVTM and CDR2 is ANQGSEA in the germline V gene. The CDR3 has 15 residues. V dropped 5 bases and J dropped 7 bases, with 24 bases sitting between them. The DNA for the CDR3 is TGCAGCGTTTACGGGACAGGCCCCGGAGCGGGAGAGCAGTACTTC. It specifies CSVYGTGPGAGEQYF.

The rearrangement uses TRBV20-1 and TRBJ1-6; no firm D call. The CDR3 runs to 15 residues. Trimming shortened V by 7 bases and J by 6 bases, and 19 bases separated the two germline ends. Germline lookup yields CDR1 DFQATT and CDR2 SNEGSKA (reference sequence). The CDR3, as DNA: TGCAGTGAGAGGCCGTGGCCTCCCTGTAATTCACCCCTCCACTTT. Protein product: CSERPWPPCNSPLHF.

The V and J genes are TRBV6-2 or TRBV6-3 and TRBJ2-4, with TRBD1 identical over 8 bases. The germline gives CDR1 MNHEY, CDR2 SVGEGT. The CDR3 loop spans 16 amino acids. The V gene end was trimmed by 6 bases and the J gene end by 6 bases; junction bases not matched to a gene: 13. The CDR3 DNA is TGTGCCAGCAGCCCCACAGGGGGTATTGGATCAAACATTCAGTACTTC. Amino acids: CASSPTGGIGSNIQYF.

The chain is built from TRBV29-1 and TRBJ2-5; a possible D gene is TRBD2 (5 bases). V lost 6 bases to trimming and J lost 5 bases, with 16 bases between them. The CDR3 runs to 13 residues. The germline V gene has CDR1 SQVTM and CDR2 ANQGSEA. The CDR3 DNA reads TGCAGCGTGGCCGCGGGCCGAAGGGAGACCCAGTACTTC. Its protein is CSVAAGRRETQYF.

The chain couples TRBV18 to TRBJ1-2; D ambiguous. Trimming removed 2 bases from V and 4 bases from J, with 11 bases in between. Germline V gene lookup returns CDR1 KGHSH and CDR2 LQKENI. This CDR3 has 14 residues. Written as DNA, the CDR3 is TGTGCCAGCTCACCATTAACGGGCGCCTATGGCTACACCTTC. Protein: CASSPLTGAYGYTF.

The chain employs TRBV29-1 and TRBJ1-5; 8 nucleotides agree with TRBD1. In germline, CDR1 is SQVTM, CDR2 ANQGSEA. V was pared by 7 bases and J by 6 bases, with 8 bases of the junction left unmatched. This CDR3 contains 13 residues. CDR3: CSASPGGGQPQHF. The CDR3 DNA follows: TGCAGCGCGAGCCCAGGGGGCGGTCAGCCCCAGCATTTT.

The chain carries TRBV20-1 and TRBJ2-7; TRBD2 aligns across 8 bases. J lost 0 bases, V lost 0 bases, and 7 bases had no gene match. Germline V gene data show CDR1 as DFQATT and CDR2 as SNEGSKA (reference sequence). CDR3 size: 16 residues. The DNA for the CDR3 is TGCAGTGCTAGAGATTCGAGCGGGGGTGTCTCCTACGAGCAGTACTTC. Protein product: CSARDSSGGVSYEQYF.

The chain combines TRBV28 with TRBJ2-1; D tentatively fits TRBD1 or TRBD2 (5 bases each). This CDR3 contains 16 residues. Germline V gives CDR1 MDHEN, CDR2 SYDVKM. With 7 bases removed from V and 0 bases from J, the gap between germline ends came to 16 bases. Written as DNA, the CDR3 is TGTGCCAGCATCACCGCCGGGGCCCGCTCCTACAATGAGCAGTTCTTC. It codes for CASITAGARSYNEQFF.